The text below deals with one T cell receptor beta chain. Its antigen is not known. Germline V lookup: CDR1 MNHEY, CDR2 SMNVEV (reference sequence). CDR3 length: 13 residues. The junction had 3 bases not matched to a gene; V was cut back by 5 bases and J by 4 bases. Use of 60 Vbeta and 13 Jbeta primers characterized the PCR. Generated by immunoSEQ multiplex PCR, the TCRdb table keeps only in-frame clones and is missing some. The specimen's table records roughly 43,000 clones. This entry belongs to a study of cytomegalovirus exposure and HLA in healthy donors. Whole-study context: The study placed 80% to 90% of its approximately 400 genotyped donors in the Caucasian-associated ancestry cluster. Whole-study results and caveats: Under in vitro conditions, a few CMV-associated chains were confirmed as specific for CMV antigens. The study found most TCR sequences rare, yet found some public TCRs in many donors. In a later analysis, TCR association rates varied by HLA locus: DRB1 most, HLA-C fewest.

Sequencing was done on a sample of PBMCs. The chain carries TRBV27 and TRBJ2-7, with TRBD1 matching over 9 bases. The source is a woman in her thirties or forties in good health and CMV-seronegative. As DNA, the CDR3 is TGTGCCAGCAGTGCCGGGACAGGGTACGAGCAGTACTTC. It encodes CASSAGTGYEQYF.